This TCR beta chain was captured in a study of blood T cell repertoires in COVID-19. Study-wide background: The cDNA or gDNA used as material had been derived from T cells, B-cell-depleted T cells, or PBMCs.

Authors' processing steps: Amplified reference gene primers provided the basis for estimating nucleated cell counts. The method was immunoSEQ multiplex PCR; TCRdb's version includes in-frame clones alone and lacks a portion of them. The V and J calls and clone size are taken from that table; D and trimming were inferred from the DNA. The sample shows around 210,000 clones, around 82% of them seen only once. Material: peripheral blood. The sequence came from a woman in her 70s with acute or convalescent COVID-19.

The CDR3 region has the DNA TGTGCCAGCAGCTTCCCGACTAGCGGGAGCTCCTACGAGCAGTACTTC. This translates into CASSFPTSGSSYEQYF. This rearrangement joins TRBV7-9 to TRBJ2-7, with 12 nucleotides matching TRBD2. The J segment lost 0 bases and the V segment lost 3 bases, leaving 3 bases of the junction unmatched. This CDR3 has 16 residues. Germline V gene data show CDR1 as SEHNR and CDR2 as FQNEAQ (reference sequence).